Reported below is one T cell receptor beta chain. This clone's antigen is unknown. It has no much larger one-base neighbor in the sample; base qualities were not kept. Including cysteine and phenylalanine, the CDR3 has 17 amino acids. The sequence is cut down to CDR3 DNA, 51 bases in frame from base 1. The V and J ends are trimmed by 2 bases and 0 bases, leaving 11 bases between them. The CDR1 and CDR2 encoded by the germline V gene are KGHSH and LQKENI. TCRbeta CDR3 regions were amplified from genomic DNA using the immunoSEQ Assay, a bias-controlled multiplex PCR. The authors' pipeline ran thus. The number of nucleated cells in each sample was estimated by amplification of reference gene primers within the assay. Sequence reads were collapsed and filtered to measure the absolute abundance of every unique TCRbeta CDR3 rearrangement. For each sample, productive Simpson clonality was calculated as the square root of Simpson's diversity index across productive rearrangements. TCRdb retrieved this table from immuneACCESS and kept in-frame rearrangements only. Not all clones are present; in checked studies, unresolved V genes account for under half, and no reason is known for the remainder. Clonal size and the V and J genes are those of that table, whereas D and trimming came from the DNA. This sample has 100,000 to 150,000 clones in its table, and 80% to 90% of those were observed once. Around 4.5% of the sample goes to the ten largest clones.

The data originate from a study of blood T cell repertoires in COVID-19 (dated by TCRdb to 2018 to 2020). In the study overall: Collaborator samples came from the United States, Italy and Spain and covered acute and convalescent phases of COVID-19. The material from the prospective study consisted of cDNA or gDNA derived from T cells, B-cell-depleted T cells, or PBMCs. Deeply sampled blood TCRbeta repertoires from subjects exposed to, actively infected with, or recovered from COVID-19 were included in the dataset. The repertoires were released in a freely available public database intended as a resource for research on the immune response to SARS-CoV-2. The samples were drawn from two sources: the first 160 participants of the ongoing ImmuneRACE study, and about 1,300 subjects contributed by 6 global collaborators. The sample metadata nearly always contained a de-identified subject ID, COVID-19 status, age in years and sex. HLA class I and class II types, where available, came from metadata supplied by the sample provider rather than from assay-based typing.

The investigation overall reported the following: The amount of clinical and demographic metadata varied by source and participant and was provided uncurated.

One collaborating source in Seattle enrolled patients during active infection and followed them longitudinally through the course of disease. Collaborating institutions collected whole blood in K2EDTA tubes following their own protocols. Collaborator samples were shipped for TCRbeta analysis as frozen whole blood, isolated PBMCs, or DNA extracted from either sample type. The specimen sequenced was peripheral blood. The sequence derives from a man in his fifties or sixties with COVID-19, enrolled during active disease. The sequence links TRBV18 to TRBJ1-6; no confident D gene assignment can be made. The DNA is as follows: TGTGCCAGCTCACCAAGGCAGGTTGACTCCTATAATTCACCCCTCCACTTT. The resulting protein is CASSPRQVDSYNSPLHF.